These 20 T cell receptor beta chains came from one sample sequenced in a study of T-cell reconstitution after alpha-beta-depleted transplantation in children. Molecular barcoding with unique molecular identifiers was used for the TCRbeta library. TCRdb called the PCR reads again in MiXCR, with one record for every CDR3 protein. In the table there are tens of thousands of distinct CDR3 sequences, roughly 46% of which are singletons. The sample here was PBMCs, mostly from graft donor cells, taken 360 days after TCRalphabeta/CD19-depleted stem cell transplant. These receptors came from a male patient aged 10-17 years who had a stem cell transplant for acute lymphoblastic leukemia, so the T cells may come from the graft donor.

The chain uses TRBV5-1 and TRBJ2-6; perhaps TRBD1 as D (6 bases). The CDR3 spans 16 residues. The V end lost 3 bases, the J end lost 4 bases, and 14 bases lay between the germline ends. CDR1 and CDR2 (germline): SGHRS, YFSETQ. As DNA, the CDR3 is TGCGCCAGCAGCTGGGACACCTCTGGGGGGGCCAACGTCCTGACTTTC. Translating gives CASSWDTSGGANVLTF. The variable domain in full, completed from reference TRBV5-1 and TRBJ2-6, reads KAGVTQTPRYLIKTRGQQVTLSCSPISGHRSVSWYQQTPGQGLQFLFEYFSETQRNKGNFPGRFSGRQFSNSRSEMNVSTLELGDSALYLCASSWDTSGGANVLTFGAGSRLTVL.

The J gene is TRBJ2-7, the V gene TRBV28; 8 bases agree with TRBD1. CDR3 length: 15 amino acids. V trimming: 6 bases; J trimming: 5 bases; junction bases outside the gene matches: 12. Germline V lookup: CDR1 MDHEN, CDR2 SYDVKM. CDR3 sequence (DNA): TGTGCCAGCAGATCCGGGACAGGCCTTCAGGACGAGCAGTACTTC. Its protein product is CASRSGTGLQDEQYF.

The chain uses TRBV29-1 and TRBJ2-7, with 7 bases lining up with TRBD1. CDR1 SQVTM and CDR2 ANQGSEA come from the germline V gene. The V segment lost 7 bases and the J segment 0 bases; nucleotides outside the gene matches: 9. The CDR3 extends over 14 amino acids. The CDR3 protein is CSAWDSSSSYEQYF. The CDR3 DNA sequence: TGCAGCGCGTGGGACAGTTCAAGCTCCTACGAGCAGTACTTC.

This clonotype showed up just a few times. This rearrangement joins TRBV27 to TRBJ2-6; D gene uncertain. CDR3 length: 15 amino acids. Germline-derived CDR1 and CDR2 are MNHEY and SMNVEV (reference sequence). V gave up 3 bases and J gave up 2 bases, with 8 bases separating them. CDR3 in amino acids: CASSLMVAGANVLTF. The DNA for the CDR3 is TGTGCCAGCAGTTTGATGGTGGCTGGGGCCAACGTCCTGACTTTC. The whole variable domain, filled in from reference TRBV27 and TRBJ2-6, reads EAQVTQNPRYLITVTGKKLTVTCSQNMNHEYMSWYRQDPGLGLRQIYYSMNVEVTDKGDVPEGYKVSRKEKRNFPLILESPSPNQTSLYFCASSLMVAGANVLTFGAGSRLTVL.

This chain joins TRBV11-1 and TRBJ2-1; perhaps D is TRBD1 or TRBD2 (5 bases each). The CDR3 has 18 residues. From germline, CDR1 is SGHAT and CDR2 FQDESV (reference sequence). The V and J ends lost 3 bases and 0 bases respectively, with 18 bases between them. The CDR3 reads CASSFLESGGFSYNEQFF. CDR3 nucleotide sequence: TGTGCCAGCAGCTTCTTAGAGTCTGGGGGTTTCTCCTACAATGAGCAGTTCTTC.

The J gene is TRBJ1-1, the V gene TRBV7-6; 7 positions agree with TRBD1. Germline V gene sequence: CDR1 SGHVS, CDR2 FNYEAQ. This CDR3 is built from 16 residues. V lost 4 bases, J lost 0 bases, and 8 bases stayed unmatched. The DNA for the CDR3 is TGTGCCAGCAGCTCTCAACCGGGACAGATGAACACTGAAGCTTTCTTT. Residues: CASSSQPGQMNTEAFF.

This clonotype was detected a few times. The rearrangement links TRBV2 to TRBJ2-3, with D uncertain. The CDR3 is 13 amino acids. CDR1 is SNHLY, CDR2 FYNNEI, per germline. Trimming shortened V by 10 bases and J by 1 base, and 12 bases separated the two germline ends. The CDR3 is CATAGARTDTQYF. CDR3 nucleotide sequence: TGTGCCACCGCAGGCGCCCGCACAGATACGCAGTATTTT. The full variable domain, its missing parts supplied by reference TRBV2 and TRBJ2-3, is EPEVTQTPSHQVTQMGQEVILRCVPISNHLYFYWYRQILGQKVEFLVSFYNNEISEKSEIFDDQFSVERPDGSNFTLKIRSTKLEDSAMYFCATAGARTDTQYFGPGTRLTVL.

The chain joins TRBV6-1 to TRBJ2-3; 11 nucleotides match TRBD2. The CDR3 is 17 residues long. Trimming at V came to 3 bases and at J to 1 base, leaving 6 bases not matched to a gene. Germline V gives CDR1 MNHNS, CDR2 SASEGT. The CDR3 loop is CASSDSIAGGGTDTQYF. The CDR3 DNA reads as TGTGCCAGCAGTGACAGTATAGCGGGGGGGGGCACAGATACGCAGTATTTT.

J is TRBJ2-7 and V is TRBV9; perhaps TRBD1 as D (6 bases). The germline CDR1 and CDR2 sequences are SGDLS and YYNGEE. This CDR3 comprises 14 residues. V was cut by 2 bases and J by 1 base, with 10 bases left in between. The CDR3 DNA sequence: TGTGCCAGCAGCGTGGGGACACTTTCCTACGAGCAGTACTTC. As protein: CASSVGTLSYEQYF.

The V and J genes are TRBV27 and TRBJ2-4; D is uncertain. The CDR3 has 13 residues. The V end lost 3 bases, the J end lost 7 bases, and 10 bases lay between the germline ends. Per the germline V gene, CDR1 is MNHEY and CDR2 is SMNVEV (reference sequence). CDR3 DNA: TGTGCCAGCAGTTTTCGACCCCCCAACATTCAGTACTTC. It translates to CASSFRPPNIQYF.

Only a few counts were recorded for this clonotype. J is TRBJ1-1 and V is TRBV20-1, with D perhaps TRBD1 (5 bases). The CDR3 extends over 12 amino acids. V lost 5 bases and J lost 11, with 18 bases in between. CDR1 is DFQATT, CDR2 SNEGSKA, per germline (reference sequence). CDR3 sequence: CSARRDARSAFF. The CDR3 region has the DNA TGCAGTGCTCGCCGGGACGCCAGATCGGCTTTCTTT.

The chain employs TRBV7-6 and TRBJ2-6; D not certain. The ends were cut back, 2 bases at V and 1 base at J, with 9 bases in the middle. CDR1 and CDR2 (germline): SGHVS, FNYEAQ. This CDR3 is 16 amino acids long. In nucleotides, the CDR3 is TGTGCCAGCAGCTTATACGGTGGGTCTGGGGCCAACGTCCTGACTTTC. It codes for CASSLYGGSGANVLTF. Full variable domain (missing parts from reference TRBV7-6 and TRBJ2-6): GAGVSQSPRYKVTKRGQDVALRCDPISGHVSLYWYRQALGQGPEFLTYFNYEAQQDKSGLPNDRFSAERPEGSISTLTIQRTEQRDSAMYRCASSLYGGSGANVLTFGAGSRLTVL.

This chain uses TRBV12-3 or TRBV12-4 with TRBJ2-6; D is tentatively TRBD1 or TRBD2 (5 bases each). V was clipped by 5 bases and J by 0 bases, with 17 bases between them. The CDR3 covers 18 residues. The CDR3 is CASSPRTFGGSGANVLTF. The DNA for the CDR3 is TGTGCCAGCAGTCCAAGGACATTTGGAGGCTCTGGGGCCAACGTCCTGACTTTC.

This clonotype showed up just a few times. V and J are TRBV15 and TRBJ2-3, with D hard to call. V was trimmed by 0 bases and J by 15 bases, leaving 16 bases between them. The CDR3 extends over 13 amino acids. Germline CDR1 and CDR2: LNHNV and YYDKDF (reference sequence). CDR3 DNA: TGTGCCACCAGCAGAGATCATCTGGCAGCAAACTATTTT. Translating it yields CATSRDHLAANYF.

This clonotype turned up a few times. The chain links TRBV7-9 to TRBJ2-1; D gene unclear. Germline V CDR1 and CDR2: SEHNR, FQNEAQ (reference sequence). V gave up 2 bases and J gave up 6 bases, with 14 bases separating them. The CDR3 runs to 15 residues. Written as DNA, the CDR3 is TGTGCCAGCAGCTTAAGTAGCCGCGACGCCAATGAGCAGTTCTTC. Translation gives CASSLSSRDANEQFF.

This clonotype was detected many times. The chain recombines TRBV5-1 with TRBJ2-1; possibly TRBD2 for D (6 bases). V lost 0 bases and J lost 13, with 11 bases in between. The CDR3 sequence is 12 residues long. Germline-derived CDR1 and CDR2 are SGHRS and YFSETQ. The CDR3 DNA is TGCGCCAGCAGCTTGGCGACTAGGGCCCAGTTCTTC. Translation gives CASSLATRAQFF.

This rearrangement joins TRBV11-2 to TRBJ2-1, with 12 positions matching TRBD2. J lost 2 bases, V lost 1 base, and 0 bases had no gene match. The germline gives CDR1 SGHAT, CDR2 FQNNGV. The CDR3 has 16 amino acids. The CDR3 coding sequence is TGTGCCAGCAGCTTAGGACTAGCGGGAGCCTACAATGAGCAGTTCTTC. Amino acids: CASSLGLAGAYNEQFF.

The CDR3 is CASSEAVSNQPQHF. DNA for the CDR3: TGTGCCAGCAGTGAGGCAGTTAGCAATCAGCCCCAGCATTTT. This chain uses TRBV2 with TRBJ1-5; the D is unclear. The CDR3 totals 14 residues. The germline V gene has CDR1 SNHLY and CDR2 FYNNEI. V was shortened by 3 bases and J by 0 bases, with 6 bases between the two germline ends.

The V gene is TRBV5-1, the J gene TRBJ2-1; D unresolved. This CDR3 is 12 amino acids long. V was shortened by 5 bases and J by 1 base, with 4 bases between the two germline ends. Germline CDR1 is SGHRS and CDR2 is YFSETQ. CDR3 bases: TGCGCCAGCAGGGCTTCCTACAATGAGCAGTTCTTC. Its protein product is CASRASYNEQFF. Based on the CDR3 plus reference TRBV5-1 and TRBJ2-1, the full variable domain is KAGVTQTPRYLIKTRGQQVTLSCSPISGHRSVSWYQQTPGQGLQFLFEYFSETQRNKGNFPGRFSGRQFSNSRSEMNVSTLELGDSALYLCASRASYNEQFFGPGTRLTVL.

V is TRBV12-3 or TRBV12-4 and J is TRBJ2-2; D is uncertain. Trimming took off 6 bases at V and 0 bases at J, with 2 bases between the two ends. The CDR3 length is 12 residues. The CDR3 loop reads CASRPNTGELFF. CDR3 DNA: TGTGCCAGCAGACCGAACACCGGGGAGCTGTTTTTT.